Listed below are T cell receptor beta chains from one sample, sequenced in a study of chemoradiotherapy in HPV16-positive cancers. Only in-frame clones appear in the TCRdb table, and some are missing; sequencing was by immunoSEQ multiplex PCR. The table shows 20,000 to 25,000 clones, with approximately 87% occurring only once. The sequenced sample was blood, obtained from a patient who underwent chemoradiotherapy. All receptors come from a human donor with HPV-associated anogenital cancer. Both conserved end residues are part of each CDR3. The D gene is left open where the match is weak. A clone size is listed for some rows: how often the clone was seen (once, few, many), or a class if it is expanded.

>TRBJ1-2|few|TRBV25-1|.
CASSEYPGDGGYTF
TGTGCCAGCAGTGAATATCCAGGGGATGGTGGCTACACCTTC
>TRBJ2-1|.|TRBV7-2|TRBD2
CASSPPGRAGGLGEQFF
TGTGCCAGCAGCCCCCCCGGTCGTGCGGGAGGTCTCGGGGAGCAGTTCTTC
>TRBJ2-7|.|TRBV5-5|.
CASSPWEMRSSEQYF
TGTGCCAGCAGCCCCTGGGAGATGAGGTCCTCCGAGCAGTACTTC
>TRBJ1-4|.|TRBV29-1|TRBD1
CSVVTRGSGKLFF
TGCAGCGTTGTTACCAGGGGGTCAGGAAAACTGTTTTTT
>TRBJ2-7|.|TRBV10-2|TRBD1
CASRDPGTGLREQYF
TGCGCCAGCAGGGACCCCGGGACAGGGCTGAGAGAGCAGTACTTC
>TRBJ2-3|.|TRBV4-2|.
CASSQGLALYTQYF
TGTGCCAGCAGCCAAGGGCTAGCCTTATATACGCAGTATTTT
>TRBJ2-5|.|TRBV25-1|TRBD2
CASTRGLAGETQYF
TGTGCCAGCACCCGTGGACTAGCGGGAGAGACCCAGTACTTC
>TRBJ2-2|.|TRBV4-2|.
CASSSPTGTPGELFF
TGTGCCAGCAGCTCACCAACAGGGACCCCCGGGGAGCTGTTTTTT
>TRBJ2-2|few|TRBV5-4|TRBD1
CASLDRTANTGELFF
TGTGCCAGCTTGGACAGGACCGCGAACACCGGGGAGCTGTTTTTT
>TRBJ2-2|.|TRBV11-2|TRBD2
CASRFSGTNTGELFF
TGTGCCAGCAGGTTTAGCGGGACGAACACCGGGGAGCTGTTTTTT
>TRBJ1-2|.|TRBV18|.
CASSEGPGVNYGYTF
TGTGCCAGCTCAGAGGGACCCGGGGTTAACTATGGCTACACCTTC
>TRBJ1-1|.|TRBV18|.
CASSPPGSGYTEAFF
TGTGCCAGCTCACCACCCGGGTCAGGGTACACTGAAGCTTTCTTT
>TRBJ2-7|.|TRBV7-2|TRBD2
CASSRGGDGEQYF
TGTGCCAGCAGCCGCGGGGGGGACGGGGAGCAGTACTTC
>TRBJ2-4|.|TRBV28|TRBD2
CASSLIGREGNIQYF
TGTGCCAGCAGTTTAATTGGCAGGGAGGGAAACATTCAGTACTTC
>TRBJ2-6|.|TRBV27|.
CASSLLGFGGNSGANVLTF
TGTGCCAGCAGTTTACTGGGCTTTGGGGGGAACTCTGGGGCCAACGTCCTGACTTTC
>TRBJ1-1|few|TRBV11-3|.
CASSLGVEAFF
TGTGCCAGCAGCTTAGGGGTTGAAGCTTTCTTT
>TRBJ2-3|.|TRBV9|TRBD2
CASSGRSGSSTDTQYF
TGTGCCAGCAGCGGACGAAGCGGGAGCAGCACAGATACGCAGTATTTT
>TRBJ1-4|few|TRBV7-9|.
CASSLTENEKLFF
TGTGCCAGCAGCTTGACGGAGAATGAAAAACTGTTTTTT
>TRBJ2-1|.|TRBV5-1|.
CASSLAGESYNEQFF
TGCGCCAGCAGCTTGGCGGGAGAGTCCTACAATGAGCAGTTCTTC
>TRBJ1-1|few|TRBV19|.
CASSLRWEAFF
TGTGCCAGTAGCCTAAGATGGGAAGCTTTCTTT
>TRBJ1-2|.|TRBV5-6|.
CASSLEGGRNYGYTF
TGTGCCAGCAGCTTGGAAGGGGGGCGGAACTATGGCTACACCTTC
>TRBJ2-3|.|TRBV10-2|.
CASRIGGRSTDTQYF
TGCGCCAGCCGTATCGGAGGCAGGAGCACAGATACGCAGTATTTT
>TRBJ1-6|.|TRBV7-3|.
CASSVRAGSNSPLHF
TGTGCCAGCAGTGTGCGGGCGGGGTCTAATTCACCCCTCCACTTT
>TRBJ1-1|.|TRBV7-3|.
CASSLMGNTEAFF
TGTGCCAGCAGCTTAATGGGTAACACTGAAGCTTTCTTT
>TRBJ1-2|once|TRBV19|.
CASSQTWKTGIYPSYTF
TGTGCCAGTAGCCAGACTTGGAAAACAGGAATCTATCCCAGCTACACCTTC
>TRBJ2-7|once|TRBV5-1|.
CASSRRGDTDLEQYF
TGCGCCAGCAGCCGGAGAGGTGACACGGACCTGGAGCAGTACTTC
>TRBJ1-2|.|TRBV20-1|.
CSAGANYGYTF
TGCAGTGCTGGAGCTAACTATGGCTACACCTTC
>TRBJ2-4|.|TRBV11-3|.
CASSFGLAKNIQYF
TGTGCCAGCAGCTTTGGACTAGCCAAAAACATTCAGTACTTC
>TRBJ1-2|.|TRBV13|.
CASSGAGRPSDGYTF
TGTGCCAGCAGCGGTGCGGGACGGCCTTCCGATGGCTACACCTTC
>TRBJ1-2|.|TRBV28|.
CAWWTANYGYTF
TGTGCCTGGTGGACCGCCAACTATGGCTACACCTTC
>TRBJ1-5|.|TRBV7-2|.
CASSPQGGQPQHF
TGTGCCAGCAGCCCACAGGGAGGTCAGCCCCAGCATTTT
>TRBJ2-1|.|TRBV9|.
CASSVARYNEQFF
TGTGCCAGCAGCGTGGCTCGTTACAATGAGCAGTTCTTC
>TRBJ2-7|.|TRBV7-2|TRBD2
CASSFSGTSGVMEYF
TGTGCCAGCAGCTTCTCTGGGACTAGCGGGGTTATGGAGTACTTC
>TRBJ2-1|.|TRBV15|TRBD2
CATSRDFSGGGNEQFF
TGTGCCACCAGCAGAGATTTTAGCGGGGGAGGTAATGAGCAGTTCTTC
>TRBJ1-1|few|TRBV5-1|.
CASSLDWGVDTEAFF
TGCGCCAGCAGCTTGGATTGGGGAGTGGACACTGAAGCTTTCTTT
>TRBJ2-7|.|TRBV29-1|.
CSVGQTEQYF
TGCAGCGTTGGGCAGACAGAGCAGTACTTC
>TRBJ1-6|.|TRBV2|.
CASSVGGLRSPLHF
TGTGCCAGCAGTGTTGGGGGCTTAAGGTCACCCCTCCACTTT
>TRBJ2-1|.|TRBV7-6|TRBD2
CASSSAGAYNEQFF
TGTGCCAGCAGCTCGGCGGGAGCCTACAATGAGCAGTTCTTC
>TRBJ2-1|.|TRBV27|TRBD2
CASSLGEGPYNEQFF
TGTGCCAGCAGTCTTGGGGAGGGGCCCTACAATGAGCAGTTCTTC
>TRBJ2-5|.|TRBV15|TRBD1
CATSRDRDSQETQYF
TGTGCCACCAGCAGAGATCGGGACAGTCAAGAGACCCAGTACTTC
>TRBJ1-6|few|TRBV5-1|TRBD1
CASTRDRGTSPLHF
TGCGCCAGCACCCGGGACAGGGGAACTTCACCCCTCCACTTT
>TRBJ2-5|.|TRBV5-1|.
CASSLGTSQETQYF
TGCGCCAGCAGCTTGGGGACAAGTCAAGAGACCCAGTACTTC
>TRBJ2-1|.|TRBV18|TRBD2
CASSPQTSASNEQFF
TGTGCCAGCTCACCGCAGACTAGCGCAAGTAATGAGCAGTTCTTC
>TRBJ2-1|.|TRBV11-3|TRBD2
CASSLFTSGSSYNEQFF
TGTGCCAGCAGCTTATTTACTAGCGGTAGCTCCTACAATGAGCAGTTCTTC
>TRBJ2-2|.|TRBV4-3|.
CASSQTAGNTGELFF
TGCGCCAGCAGCCAAACCGCGGGAAACACCGGGGAGCTGTTTTTT
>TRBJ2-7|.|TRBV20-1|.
CSAREGYEQYF
TGCAGTGCTAGAGAAGGGTACGAGCAGTACTTC
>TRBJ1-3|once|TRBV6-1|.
CASRREGAGNTIYF
TGTGCCAGCAGACGGGAAGGGGCCGGAAACACCATATATTTT
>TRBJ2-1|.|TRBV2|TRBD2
CASSVMAGAYNEQFF
TGTGCCAGCAGTGTTATGGCGGGGGCCTACAATGAGCAGTTCTTC